This T cell receptor (beta chain) is from a study of identical twins. Study results and limitations: A lower insertion count was a feature of abundant cord blood beta clonotypes, with no such feature in memory repertoires. Low generation-probability sequences were in excess among twin-shared out-of-frame alpha sequences.

CDR1 and CDR2 from the germline V gene are MDHEN and SYDVKM. V lost 4 bases to trimming and J lost 0 bases; unmatched junction nucleotides: 11. This CDR3 has 18 amino acids. This clonotype came up many times. What it binds is unknown. TCRdb reprocessed the 5' RACE reads with MiXCR, giving one entry per CDR3 protein. The sample holds fewer than 250,000 distinct CDR3 sequences, approximately 6.8% seen once. These data were also reused for a study on yellow fever vaccine responses in identical twins.

The chain employs TRBV28 and TRBJ1-4, with 7 positions matching TRBD1. The clonotype comes from a woman under 30 in good health. Sequenced material: CD8+ T cells sorted from blood. Written as DNA, the CDR3 is TGTGCCAGCAGTTACGACAGGGAGGGTGGTGCAACTAATGAAAAACTGTTTTTT. Translated: CASSYDREGGATNEKLFF.